What follows describes a single T cell receptor (beta chain). The data are from a study of shared clonotypes between healthy human individuals. It was across several immunoSEQ plates that each subset's genomic DNA was evenly split. Assay used: immunoSEQ multiplex PCR; TCRdb lists only in-frame clones, some missing. The profile shows around 600,000 clones, approximately 95% of them singletons. Naivety among CD8 cells was defined by CD45RO negativity and positive CCR7 selection, thereby excluding terminally differentiated effector memory CD45RA+ cells. V gave up 3 bases and J gave up 2 bases, with 16 bases separating them. The CDR3 is 16 amino acids. Germline lookup yields CDR1 SGHVS and CDR2 FNYEAQ.

The sequence was collected from a woman aged 30 to 39 in good health. The source material was naive CD8+ T cells sorted from blood. The chain couples TRBV7-6 to TRBJ1-2; D perhaps matches TRBD1 (6 bases). CDR3 sequence (DNA): TGTGCCAGCAGCTTGGAACTGGGGGGCGCGAACTATGGCTACACCTTC. Translating gives CASSLELGGANYGYTF.